This TCR beta chain was sequenced in a study of response to subunit inactivated influenza vaccine. The CDR3 is 13 amino acids. The germline V gene encodes CDR1 SGHTS and CDR2 YDEGEE. Trimming took off 2 bases at V and 5 bases at J, with 10 bases between the two ends. Each CDR3 protein gets one entry after TCRdb re-called the RT-PCR reads with MiXCR. This sample has hundreds of thousands of distinct CDR3 sequences, with about 8% found just once. This clonotype was observed at least ten times. A much larger clone lies one base from this, so it may be a read error. The clonotype comes from a man aged 45 to 75 who received an inactivated influenza vaccine. Here the sequenced sample was PBMCs from blood, taken around 2 years after vaccination. The J gene is TRBJ2-5, the V gene TRBV5-8; D is undetermined. The DNA of the CDR3 is TGTGCCAGCAGCTTCGGGCAGTACGAGACCCAGTACTTC. Its translation is CASSFGQYETQYF.